These 6 T cell receptor beta chains were all obtained from the same sample, sequenced in a study of T cells in Graves' hyperthyroidism and ophthalmopathy. The TCR beta CDR3 regions underwent amplification using RNA transcripts as the source. The HTBI primer set served for first-round RT-PCR of the TCR CDR3. TCRdb re-derived calls from the multiplex PCR reads in MiXCR, one entry per CDR3 protein. The data show a few hundred thousand distinct CDR3 sequences, with around 18% seen just once and 35% to 45% held by the top ten. The sample was blood. These receptors were obtained from a man younger than 30 with Graves' ophthalmopathy.

This clonotype was detected a few times. This chain connects TRBV3-1 to TRBJ1-2; 8 bases are shared with TRBD1. The germline V gene has CDR1 LGHDT and CDR2 YNNKEL (reference sequence). The CDR3 totals 15 residues. Trimming cost V 0 bases and J 6 bases; bases outside gene matches: 6. The CDR3, as DNA: TGTGCCAGCAGCCAAGATTCAGGACAGGGTCATGGCTACACCTTC. It yields the protein CASSQDSGQGHGYTF.

This clonotype was counted ten times or more. This CDR3 is CASRLRGGGNQPQHF. The CDR3 DNA reads as TGTGCCAGCAGGCTCAGGGGAGGGGGCAATCAGCCCCAGCATTTT. The chain employs TRBV2 and TRBJ1-5, with D possibly being TRBD1 (6 bases). The CDR3 runs to 15 residues. Germline CDR1 is SNHLY and CDR2 is FYNNEI. V was trimmed by 6 bases and J by 2 bases, leaving 14 bases between them.

This clonotype was counted many times. This chain connects TRBV5-8 to TRBJ2-3, with 10 nucleotides matching TRBD2. V lost 0 bases, J lost 6 bases, and 10 bases stayed unmatched. The CDR3 spans 17 residues. Looked up from germline, CDR1 is SGHTS and CDR2 is YDEGEE. The CDR3 nucleotides read TGTGCCAGCAGCTTGGACGGGCTAGCGGGGGTAGGGGATACGCAGTATTTT. It encodes CASSLDGLAGVGDTQYF.

The chain couples TRBV7-8 to TRBJ2-1; 16 nucleotides agree with TRBD2. Per the germline V gene, CDR1 is SGHVS and CDR2 is FQNEAQ. The CDR3 spans 18 residues. J lost 2 bases, V lost 5 bases, and 6 bases had no gene match. CDR3 sequence (DNA): TGTGCCAGCAGCAGGGGACTAGCGGGGGGGGGGACCTACAATGAGCAGTTCTTC. Its protein product is CASSRGLAGGGTYNEQFF.

At least ten counts were recorded for this clonotype. V usage is TRBV3-1 and J usage is TRBJ1-2; 7 nucleotides match TRBD1. The CDR3 sequence is 16 residues long. V shed 1 base, J shed 2 bases, and the junction held 7 bases outside the gene matches. Germline CDR1 LGHDT, CDR2 YNNKEL (reference sequence). CDR3 region: CASSQGLRQGNYGYTF. The CDR3 DNA sequence: TGTGCCAGCAGCCAAGGGCTCCGACAGGGCAACTATGGCTACACCTTC.

This clonotype was counted a few times. The genes are TRBV7-2 and TRBJ1-5; D not certain. V was trimmed by 5 bases and J by 6 bases, leaving 11 bases between them. The CDR3 has 13 amino acids. The germline gives CDR1 SGHTA, CDR2 FQGNSA. The CDR3 nucleotides are TGTGCCAGCAGCCTTCAGGAACGTCAGCCCCAGCATTTT. Protein product: CASSLQERQPQHF.